Listed below are T cell receptor beta chains from one sample, sequenced in a study of cytomegalovirus exposure and HLA in healthy donors. The assay was immunoSEQ multiplex PCR, and TCRdb's table has in-frame clones only and misses some. The sample carries fewer than 90,000 clones, about 76% recorded once. The specimen was PBMCs. The receptors stem from a woman aged 40 to 50 in good health and CMV-seropositive. CDR3s include the opening cysteine and the closing phenylalanine or tryptophan. The D gene is left open where the match is weak. Expanded clones get a size class; other rows say once, few or many, or leave the size out.

clone_size	j_call	v_call	d_call	cdr3_nt	cdr3_aa
.	TRBJ1-1	TRBV7-2	.	TGTGCCAGCACCGGACAGTCGAACACTGAAGCTTTCTTT	CASTGQSNTEAFF
.	TRBJ1-2	TRBV28	TRBD1	TGTGCCAGCAGTCCCCCGGGACAGGACCTTGTACAGTATGGCTACACCTTC	CASSPPGQDLVQYGYTF
.	TRBJ2-5	TRBV11-3	.	TGTGCCAGCAGCGCCCTGGAGACCGGGAACCAAGAGACCCAGTACTTC	CASSALETGNQETQYF
.	TRBJ2-7	TRBV19	.	TGTGCCAGTAGTACCGGACAGATTAACTACGAGCAGTACTTC	CASSTGQINYEQYF
.	TRBJ2-7	TRBV12-2	.	TGTGCAAGTGATGAGGGTGCCGGGAGAGGGCAGTACTTC	CASDEGAGRGQYF
.	TRBJ2-1	TRBV6-5	.	TGTGCCAGCAGTCCCGGAGGGGCCTACAATGAGCAGTTCTTC	CASSPGGAYNEQFF
.	TRBJ2-5	TRBV19	.	TGTGCCTCAAGCCAGGGCCCCTATGAGACCCAGTACTTC	CASSQGPYETQYF
.	TRBJ1-1	TRBV18	.	TGTGCCAGCTCACTCATACAGGGTCCGGAAGCTTTCTTT	CASSLIQGPEAFF
.	TRBJ1-6	TRBV6-5	TRBD1	TGTGCCAGCAGTTATGGGCCGACAGGGATCAATTCACCCCTCCACTTT	CASSYGPTGINSPLHF
.	TRBJ1-5	TRBV18	.	TGTGCCAGCTCACTACGGCGGAACAATCAGCCCCAGCATTTT	CASSLRRNNQPQHF
few	TRBJ2-7	TRBV10-3	TRBD1	TGTGCCATCAGTGAGCCTGGACAGGGAGCTTACGAGCAGTACTTC	CAISEPGQGAYEQYF
once	TRBJ1-1	TRBV29-1	TRBD1	TGCAGCGGAGGACAGGGGTCCACTGAAGCTTTCTTT	CSGGQGSTEAFF
.	TRBJ1-3	TRBV5-1	.	TGCGCCAGCAGAGCAACAGGGATTTCTGGAAACACCATATATTTT	CASRATGISGNTIYF
.	TRBJ2-1	TRBV28	TRBD1	TGTGCCAGCAGTTTTGCCGGACAGGGCTTGAACAATGAGCAGTTCTTC	CASSFAGQGLNNEQFF
once	TRBJ2-7	TRBV29-1	.	TGCAGCGTTCCCGGAGAGCACAGGGTTTGTATCTACGAGCAGTACTTC	CSVPGEHRVCIYEQYF
few	TRBJ2-7	TRBV7-6	.	TGTGCCAGCAGCTCGGACTCCTTTCCCTACGAGCAGTACTTC	CASSSDSFPYEQYF
.	TRBJ1-5	TRBV19	TRBD1	TGTGCCAGTAAACAGGGGGCAAATAATCAGCCCCAGCATTTT	CASKQGANNQPQHF
.	TRBJ2-7	TRBV29-1	TRBD1	TGCAGCGTACTGACAGGGAGAGAACACGAGCAGTACTTC	CSVLTGREHEQYF
.	TRBJ2-1	TRBV7-9	.	TGTGCCAGCAGCTTAACAGGGACCAATGAGCAGTTCTTC	CASSLTGTNEQFF
.	TRBJ2-3	TRBV6-5	TRBD1	TGTGCCAGCAGCTGGGACAGGAGCACAGATACGCAGTATTTT	CASSWDRSTDTQYF
.	TRBJ1-1	TRBV18	.	TGTGCCAGCTCATCCGACACCATGAACACTGAAGCTTTCTTT	CASSSDTMNTEAFF
.	TRBJ1-2	TRBV19	TRBD1	TGTGCCAGTAGTCCGACAGGGAACTATAGCTACACCTTC	CASSPTGNYSYTF
.	TRBJ2-7	TRBV10-3	.	TGTGCCATCAGTGATCGGTCCAGCGGGGAGCAGTACTTC	CAISDRSSGEQYF
.	TRBJ2-3	TRBV6-5	.	TGTGCCAGCAGTCATGGGCGTCTGCAGTATTTT	CASSHGRLQYF
.	TRBJ1-2	TRBV29-1	TRBD1	TGCAGCGTTATCTCTCCGGGACAGGGGGCGAAGGGGATGTATGGCTACACCTTC	CSVISPGQGAKGMYGYTF
.	TRBJ1-3	TRBV19	.	TGTGCCAGTAATGGCGGAGACTCTGGAAACACCATATATTTT	CASNGGDSGNTIYF
.	TRBJ2-2	TRBV9	TRBD1	TGTGCCAGCAGCGTACGCGAAACCGGGACAGGGTATTCCGGGGAGCTGTTTTTT	CASSVRETGTGYSGELFF
.	TRBJ2-2	TRBV11-2	.	TGTGCCAGCAGCATACAGAGGAACACCGGGGAGCTGTTTTTT	CASSIQRNTGELFF
.	TRBJ2-3	TRBV11-2	.	TGTGCCAGCAGCTTAGCGGGAGGGACAGCTAACACAGATACGCAGTATTTT	CASSLAGGTANTDTQYF
.	TRBJ1-1	TRBV14	.	TGTGCCAGCAGCCAAGATAAGGTCCGGGTTTCTGAAGCTTTCTTT	CASSQDKVRVSEAFF
.	TRBJ1-2	TRBV4-3	.	TGCGCCAGCAGCCCGGGGTGGGGCTATGGCTACACCTTC	CASSPGWGYGYTF
.	TRBJ2-1	TRBV19	.	TGTGCCAGTAGTATAGAACAGGGCAGCTCCTACAATGAGCAGTTCTTC	CASSIEQGSSYNEQFF
.	TRBJ1-3	TRBV30	.	TGTGCCTGGAGCAGGTTCTCTGGAAACACCATATATTTT	CAWSRFSGNTIYF
.	TRBJ1-1	TRBV6-5	.	TGTGCCAGCAGTTACTCGCAGGCCATGAACACTGAAGCTTTCTTT	CASSYSQAMNTEAFF
.	TRBJ2-3	TRBV7-9	TRBD2	TGTGCCACGGGGGGGGCTAGAAGCACAGATACGCAGTATTTT	CATGGARSTDTQYF
.	TRBJ1-3	TRBV28	.	TGTGCCAGCAGCCCCGGACAGATCTCTGGAAACACCATATATTTT	CASSPGQISGNTIYF
.	TRBJ2-1	TRBV20-1	.	TGCAGTGCTAGGGAGGGGTATGAGCAGTTCTTC	CSAREGYEQFF
.	TRBJ2-7	TRBV6-5	TRBD2	TGTGCCAGCATTTCTAGCGGGAAGTTCCACGAGCAGTACTTC	CASISSGKFHEQYF
.	TRBJ2-1	TRBV28	.	TGTGCCAGCAGTTTGGTCAGCGAGAGCTCCTACAATGAGCAGTTCTTC	CASSLVSESSYNEQFF
few	TRBJ2-3	TRBV18	.	TGTGCCAGCTCACCGAGGGAAGATACGCAGTATTTT	CASSPREDTQYF
.	TRBJ1-2	TRBV30	.	TGTGCCTGGAGTGTTTTGTCAGGGTATGGCTACACCTTC	CAWSVLSGYGYTF